The T cell receptor beta chain under discussion was sequenced for a study of blood T cell repertoires in COVID-19. Here immunoSEQ multiplex PCR was the method, and the copy in TCRdb shows in-frame clones only, minus some. This table holds around 250,000 clones, approximately 89% found once. Clinical history as reported by participants underpinned cohort assignment. The ends were cut back, 2 bases at V and 0 bases at J, with 7 bases in the middle. The CDR3 extends over 15 amino acids. Germline loops: CDR1 LGHDT, CDR2 YNNKEL (reference sequence). The rearrangement joins TRBV3-1 (or the pseudogene TRBV3-2) to TRBJ1-4; no definite D call. Sequencing was performed on PBMCs or T cells enriched from blood (not recorded which). This clonotype was sampled from a woman aged 35 to 49 with acute COVID-19. This CDR3 reads CASSQLVATNEKLFF. In DNA, the CDR3 is TGTGCCAGCAGCCAATTAGTTGCAACTAATGAAAAACTGTTTTTT.